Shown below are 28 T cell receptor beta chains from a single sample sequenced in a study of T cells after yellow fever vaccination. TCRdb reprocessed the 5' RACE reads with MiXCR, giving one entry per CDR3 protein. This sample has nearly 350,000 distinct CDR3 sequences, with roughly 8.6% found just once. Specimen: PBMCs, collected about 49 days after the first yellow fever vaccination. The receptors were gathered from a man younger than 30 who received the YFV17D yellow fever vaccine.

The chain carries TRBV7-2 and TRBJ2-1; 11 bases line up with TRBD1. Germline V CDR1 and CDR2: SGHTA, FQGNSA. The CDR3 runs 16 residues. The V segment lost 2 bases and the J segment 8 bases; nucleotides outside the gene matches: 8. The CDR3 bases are TGTGCCAGCAGCTTACTTGGGACAGGGGGAGTCGATGAGCAGTTCTTC. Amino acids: CASSLLGTGGVDEQFF.

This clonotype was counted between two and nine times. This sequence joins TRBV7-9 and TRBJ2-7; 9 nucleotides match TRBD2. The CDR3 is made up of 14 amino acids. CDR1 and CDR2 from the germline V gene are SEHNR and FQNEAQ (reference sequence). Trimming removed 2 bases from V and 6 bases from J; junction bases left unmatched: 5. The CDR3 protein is CASSLYLAGLEQYF. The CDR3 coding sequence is TGTGCCAGCAGCTTATACCTAGCGGGACTCGAGCAGTACTTC.

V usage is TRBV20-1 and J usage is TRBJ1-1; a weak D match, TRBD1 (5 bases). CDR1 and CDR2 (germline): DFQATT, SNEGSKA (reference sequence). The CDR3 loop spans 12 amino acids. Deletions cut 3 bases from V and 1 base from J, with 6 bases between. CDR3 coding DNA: TGCAGTGCTAGTGGGACGAACACTGAAGCTTTCTTT. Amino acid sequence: CSASGTNTEAFF.

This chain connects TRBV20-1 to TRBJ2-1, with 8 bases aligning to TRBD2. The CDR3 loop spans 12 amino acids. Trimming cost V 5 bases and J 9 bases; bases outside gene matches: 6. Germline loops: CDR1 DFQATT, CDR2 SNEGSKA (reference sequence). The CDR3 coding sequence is TGCAGTGCTGAGGGACTAGATTTTGAGCAGTTCTTC. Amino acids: CSAEGLDFEQFF.

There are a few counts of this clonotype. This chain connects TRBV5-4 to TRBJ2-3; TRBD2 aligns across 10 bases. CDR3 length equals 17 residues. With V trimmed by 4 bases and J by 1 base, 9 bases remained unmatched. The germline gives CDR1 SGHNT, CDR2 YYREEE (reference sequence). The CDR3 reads CASSGGPTSGGTDTQYF. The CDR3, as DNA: TGTGCCAGCAGCGGCGGGCCTACTAGCGGGGGCACAGATACGCAGTATTTT. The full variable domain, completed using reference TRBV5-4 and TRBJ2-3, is ETGVTQSPTHLIKTRGQQVTLRCSSQSGHNTVSWYQQALGQGPQFIFQYYREEENGRGNFPPRFSGLQFPNYSSELNVNALELDDSALYLCASSGGPTSGGTDTQYFGPGTRLTVL.

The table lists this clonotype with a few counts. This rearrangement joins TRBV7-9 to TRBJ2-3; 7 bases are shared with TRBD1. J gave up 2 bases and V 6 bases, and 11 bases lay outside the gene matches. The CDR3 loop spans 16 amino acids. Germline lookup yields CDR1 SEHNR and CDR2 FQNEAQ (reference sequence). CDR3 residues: CASSTPRDSYTDTQYF. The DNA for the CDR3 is TGTGCCAGCAGTACCCCGAGGGACAGCTACACAGATACGCAGTATTTT.

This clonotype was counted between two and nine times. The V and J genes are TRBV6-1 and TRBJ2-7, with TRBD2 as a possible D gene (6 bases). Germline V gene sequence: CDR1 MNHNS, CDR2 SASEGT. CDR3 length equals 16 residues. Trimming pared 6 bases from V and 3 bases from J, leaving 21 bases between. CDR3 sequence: CASSQTWRGSIYEQYF. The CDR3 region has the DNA TGTGCCAGCAGCCAGACTTGGCGGGGATCAATCTACGAGCAGTACTTC.

CDR3: CASSPVGGASSYEQYF. CDR3 DNA: TGTGCCAGCAGCCCCGTCGGGGGGGCCAGCTCCTACGAGCAGTACTTC. The chain carries TRBV7-2 and TRBJ2-7; 8 nucleotides line up with TRBD2. This CDR3 is built from 16 residues. Germline V gene data show CDR1 as SGHTA and CDR2 as FQGNSA. With V trimmed by 5 bases and J by 0 bases, 9 bases remained unmatched.

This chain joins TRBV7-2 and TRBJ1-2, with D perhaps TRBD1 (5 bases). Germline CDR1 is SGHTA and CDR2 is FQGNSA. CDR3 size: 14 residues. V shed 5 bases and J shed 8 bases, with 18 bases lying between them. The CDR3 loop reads CASSPRVGFEGYTF. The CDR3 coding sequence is TGTGCCAGCAGCCCCAGGGTCGGTTTCGAGGGCTACACCTTC.

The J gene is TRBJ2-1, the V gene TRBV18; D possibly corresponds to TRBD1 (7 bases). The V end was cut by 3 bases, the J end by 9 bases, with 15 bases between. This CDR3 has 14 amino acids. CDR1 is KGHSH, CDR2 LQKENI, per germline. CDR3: CASSPRRGDGEQFF. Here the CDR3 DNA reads TGTGCCAGCTCACCGCGCAGGGGGGACGGTGAGCAGTTCTTC.

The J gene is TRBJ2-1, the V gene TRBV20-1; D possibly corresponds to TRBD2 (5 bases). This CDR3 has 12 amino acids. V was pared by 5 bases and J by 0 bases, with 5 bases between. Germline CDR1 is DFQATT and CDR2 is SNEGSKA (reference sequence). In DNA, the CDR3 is TGCAGTGCTGACTACTCCTACAATGAGCAGTTCTTC. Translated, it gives CSADYSYNEQFF.

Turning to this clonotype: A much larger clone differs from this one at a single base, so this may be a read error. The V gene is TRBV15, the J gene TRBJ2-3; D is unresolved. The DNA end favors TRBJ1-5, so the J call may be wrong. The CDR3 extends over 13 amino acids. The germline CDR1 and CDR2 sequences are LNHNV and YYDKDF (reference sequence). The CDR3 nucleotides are TGTGCCACCAGCAGAATCCTCACAGATACGCAGCATTTT. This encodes CATSRILTDTQHF.

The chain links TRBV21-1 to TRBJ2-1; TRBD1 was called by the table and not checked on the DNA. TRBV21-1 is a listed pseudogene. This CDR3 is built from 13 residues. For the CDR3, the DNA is TGTGCCAGCCCCGGCAGTTCCTACAATGAGCAGTTCTTC. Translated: CASPGSSYNEQFF.

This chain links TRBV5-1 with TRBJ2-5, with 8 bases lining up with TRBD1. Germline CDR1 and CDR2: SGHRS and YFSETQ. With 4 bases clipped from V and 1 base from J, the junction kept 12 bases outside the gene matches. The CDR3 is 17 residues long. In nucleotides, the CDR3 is TGCGCCAGCAGCGTACCGGGTCAGGGGGCCATCCAAGAGACCCAGTACTTC. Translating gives CASSVPGQGAIQETQYF.

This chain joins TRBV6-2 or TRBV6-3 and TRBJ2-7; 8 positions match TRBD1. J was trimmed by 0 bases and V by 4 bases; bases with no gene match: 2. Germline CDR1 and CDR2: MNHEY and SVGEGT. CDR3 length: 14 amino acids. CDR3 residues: CASSSGQGSYEQYF. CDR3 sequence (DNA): TGTGCCAGCAGTTCTGGACAGGGCTCCTACGAGCAGTACTTC.

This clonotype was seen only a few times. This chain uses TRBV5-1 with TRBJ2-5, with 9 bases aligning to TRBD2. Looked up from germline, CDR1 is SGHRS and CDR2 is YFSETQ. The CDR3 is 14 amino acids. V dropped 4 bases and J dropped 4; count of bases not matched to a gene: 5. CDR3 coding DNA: TGCGCCAGCAGCCTGAGCGGGGGGCCAGAGACCCAGTACTTC. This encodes CASSLSGGPETQYF.

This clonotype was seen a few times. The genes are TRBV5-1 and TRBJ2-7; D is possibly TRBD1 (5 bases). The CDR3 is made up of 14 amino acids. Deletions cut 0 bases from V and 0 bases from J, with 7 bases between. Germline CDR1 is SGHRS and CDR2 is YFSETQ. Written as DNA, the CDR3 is TGCGCCAGCAGCTTGGGACAGAGCTCCTACGAGCAGTACTTC. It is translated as CASSLGQSSYEQYF.

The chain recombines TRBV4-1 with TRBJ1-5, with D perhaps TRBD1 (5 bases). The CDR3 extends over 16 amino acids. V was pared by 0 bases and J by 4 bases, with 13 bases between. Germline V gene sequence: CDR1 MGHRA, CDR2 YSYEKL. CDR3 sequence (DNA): TGCGCCAGCAGCCAAGATGGGGGTTCGGGGAATCAGCCCCAGCATTTT. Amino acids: CASSQDGGSGNQPQHF.

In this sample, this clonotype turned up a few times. CDR3 protein: CASSWDRGPGELFF. The CDR3 nucleotides are TGTGCCAGCAGTTGGGACAGGGGTCCCGGGGAGCTGTTTTTT. The rearrangement uses TRBV12-3 or TRBV12-4 and TRBJ2-2, with TRBD1 matching over 10 bases. V lost 4 bases to trimming and J lost 6 bases; unmatched junction nucleotides: 2. This CDR3 contains 14 residues.

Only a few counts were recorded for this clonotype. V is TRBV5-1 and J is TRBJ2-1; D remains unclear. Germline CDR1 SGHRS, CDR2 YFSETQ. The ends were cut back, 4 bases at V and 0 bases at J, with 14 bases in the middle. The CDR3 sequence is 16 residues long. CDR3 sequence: CASSRTPISSYNEQFF. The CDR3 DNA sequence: TGCGCCAGCAGCAGGACCCCGATTAGCTCCTACAATGAGCAGTTCTTC.

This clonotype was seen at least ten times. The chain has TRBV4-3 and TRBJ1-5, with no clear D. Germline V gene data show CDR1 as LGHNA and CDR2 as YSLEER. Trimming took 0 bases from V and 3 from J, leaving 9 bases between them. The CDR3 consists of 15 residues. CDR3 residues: CASSQDPAVNQPQHF. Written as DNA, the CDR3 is TGCGCCAGCAGCCAAGATCCGGCAGTCAATCAGCCCCAGCATTTT.

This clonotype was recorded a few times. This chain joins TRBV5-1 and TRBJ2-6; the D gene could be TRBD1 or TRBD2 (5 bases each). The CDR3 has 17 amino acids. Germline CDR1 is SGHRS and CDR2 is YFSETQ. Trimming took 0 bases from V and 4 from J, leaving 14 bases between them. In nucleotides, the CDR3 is TGCGCCAGCAGCTTGGGCGTCGGGGCCAAAGGGGCCAACGTCCTGACTTTC. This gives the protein CASSLGVGAKGANVLTF.

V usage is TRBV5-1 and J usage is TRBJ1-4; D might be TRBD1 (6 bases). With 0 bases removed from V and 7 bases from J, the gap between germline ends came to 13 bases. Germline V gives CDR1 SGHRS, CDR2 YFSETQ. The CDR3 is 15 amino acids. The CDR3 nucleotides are TGCGCCAGCAGCTTGGTAAAGGGGGATGGTGAAAAACTGTTTTTT. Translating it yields CASSLVKGDGEKLFF. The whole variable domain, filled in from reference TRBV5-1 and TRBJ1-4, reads KAGVTQTPRYLIKTRGQQVTLSCSPISGHRSVSWYQQTPGQGLQFLFEYFSETQRNKGNFPGRFSGRQFSNSRSEMNVSTLELGDSALYLCASSLVKGDGEKLFFGSGTQLSVL.

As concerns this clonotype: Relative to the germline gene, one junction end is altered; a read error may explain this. In DNA form, the CDR3 reads TGTGTCAGCAGCGCCGGGACAGGACCCATGACCCAGTACTTC. This encodes CVSSAGTGPMTQYF. V usage is TRBV5-5 and J usage is TRBJ2-5, with TRBD1 matching 8 bases. CDR1 SGHKS and CDR2 YYEKEE come from the germline V gene (reference sequence). The CDR3 sequence is 14 residues long.

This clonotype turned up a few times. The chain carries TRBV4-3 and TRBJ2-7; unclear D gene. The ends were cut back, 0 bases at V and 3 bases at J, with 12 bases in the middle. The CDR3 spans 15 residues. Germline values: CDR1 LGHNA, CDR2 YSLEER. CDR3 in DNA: TGCGCCAGCAGCCAAGATCGATCCCGGGTCTACGAGCAGTACTTC. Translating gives CASSQDRSRVYEQYF.

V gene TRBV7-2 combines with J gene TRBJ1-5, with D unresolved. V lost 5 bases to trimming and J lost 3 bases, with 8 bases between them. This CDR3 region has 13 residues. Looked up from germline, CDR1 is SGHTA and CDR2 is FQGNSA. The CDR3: CASSRRINQPQHF. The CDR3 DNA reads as TGTGCCAGCAGCCGACGGATCAATCAGCCCCAGCATTTT.

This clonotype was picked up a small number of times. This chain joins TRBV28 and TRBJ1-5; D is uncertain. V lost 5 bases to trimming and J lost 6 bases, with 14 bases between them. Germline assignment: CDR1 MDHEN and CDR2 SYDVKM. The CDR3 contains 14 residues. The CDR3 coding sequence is TGTGCCAGCAGTAATCGAAGGTTAGGTCAGCCCCAGCATTTT. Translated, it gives CASSNRRLGQPQHF.

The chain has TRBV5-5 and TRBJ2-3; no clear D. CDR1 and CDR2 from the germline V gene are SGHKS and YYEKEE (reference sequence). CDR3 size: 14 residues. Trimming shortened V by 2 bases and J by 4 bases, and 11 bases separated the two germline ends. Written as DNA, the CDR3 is TGTGCCAGCAGCTTAGTGGGGTCCCCAGATACGCAGTATTTT. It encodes CASSLVGSPDTQYF.